These 32 T cell receptor beta chains share one sample of origin, sequenced in a study of blood T cell repertoires in COVID-19 (dated by TCRdb to the early 2020s). Receptor libraries were prepared by the immunoSEQ multiplex PCR assay. Sourced from immuneACCESS, this table was stored by TCRdb with only in-frame sequences that have V and J called. A share of the clones is absent; for the studies checked, an unresolved V gene accounts for under half, and the remainder has no known explanation. This sample comprises 50,000 to 70,000 clones, around 87% of them detected only once. The biggest ten clones account for 6% to 8% of the sample. The source material was peripheral blood. The receptors derive from a human donor with active COVID-19. The donor label of this sample is uncertain.

This clone occurred a few times. CDR3 residues: CASNGDSNQPQHF. The CDR3 DNA follows: TGTGCCAGCAACGGGGATAGCAATCAGCCCCAGCATTTT. The rearrangement joins TRBV2 to TRBJ1-5; D remains ambiguous. The CDR3 is 13 amino acids. V lost 7 bases and J 0 bases, leaving 7 bases between the germline ends. The germline CDR1 and CDR2 sequences are SNHLY and FYNNEI. Variable domain in full (rest from reference TRBV2 and TRBJ1-5): EPEVTQTPSHQVTQMGQEVILRCVPISNHLYFYWYRQILGQKVEFLVSFYNNEISEKSEIFDDQFSVERPDGSNFTLKIRSTKLEDSAMYFCASNGDSNQPQHFGDGTRLSIL.

The chain combines TRBV7-2 with TRBJ2-7; TRBD2 aligns across 7 bases. V lost 1 base and J lost 1; bases outside the gene matches: 4. Germline CDR1 SGHTA, CDR2 FQGNSA. The CDR3 totals 15 residues. CDR3 protein: CASSLGREPSYEQYF. As DNA, the CDR3 is TGTGCCAGCAGCTTAGGGCGGGAGCCTTCCTACGAGCAGTACTTC. The full variable domain, completed using reference TRBV7-2 and TRBJ2-7, is GAGVSQSPSNKVTEKGKDVELRCDPISGHTALYWYRQSLGQGLEFLIYFQGNSAPDKSGLPSDRFSAERTGGSVSTLTIQRTQQEDSAVYLCASSLGREPSYEQYFGPGTRLTVT.

J is TRBJ1-2 and V is TRBV7-2; 7 nucleotides align to TRBD1. J gave up 2 bases and V 3 bases, and 3 bases lay outside the gene matches. CDR1 is SGHTA and CDR2 is FQGNSA in the germline V gene. This CDR3 contains 14 residues. CDR3 DNA sequence: TGTGCCAGCAGCTTGGGGACAGCGAACTATGGCTACACCTTC. It codes for CASSLGTANYGYTF.

V and J are TRBV20-1 and TRBJ1-5; D uncertain. The CDR3 covers 14 residues. The V end lost 3 bases, the J end lost 6 bases, and 15 bases lay between the germline ends. The germline CDR1 and CDR2 sequences are DFQATT and SNEGSKA (reference sequence). CDR3 in DNA: TGCAGTGCTAGTTTACGGGGTTCGGGTCAGCCCCAGCATTTT. Its translation: CSASLRGSGQPQHF.

The chain employs TRBV6-5 and TRBJ1-2, with TRBD1 matching 10 bases. With V trimmed by 6 bases and J by 1 base, 2 bases remained unmatched. The length of the CDR3 is 14 residues. Germline V gene lookup returns CDR1 MNHEY and CDR2 SVGAGI. The DNA for the CDR3 is TGTGCCAGCAGGACAGGGGGCTTTAACTATGGCTACACCTTC. This codes for CASRTGGFNYGYTF.

CDR3 region: CASTLPEDRAYGYTF. DNA of the CDR3: TGTGCCAGCACCCTCCCAGAAGACAGGGCCTATGGCTACACCTTC. The chain links TRBV5-6 to TRBJ1-2; 7 bases agree with TRBD1. CDR1 SGHDT and CDR2 YYEEEE come from the germline V gene. Trimming removed 6 bases from V and 4 bases from J; junction bases left unmatched: 12. The CDR3 is 15 amino acids.

This chain links TRBV27 with TRBJ1-1; D is perhaps TRBD1 (6 bases). Trimming removed 2 bases from V and 4 bases from J, with 8 bases in between. The CDR3 is 13 residues long. The germline CDR1 and CDR2 sequences are MNHEY and SMNVEV (reference sequence). The CDR3, as DNA: TGTGCCAGCAGTTTAGACAGGCGCACTGAAGCTTTCTTT. It translates to CASSLDRRTEAFF.

The rearrangement links TRBV5-6 to TRBJ2-3, with TRBD2 matching 7 bases. Trimming cost V 0 bases and J 5 bases; bases outside gene matches: 9. There are 16 residues in the CDR3. In germline, CDR1 is SGHDT, CDR2 YYEEEE. CDR3 nucleotides: TGTGCCAGCAGCTTGGGGGCGGGGCGGGAGAAAGATACGCAGTATTTT. Residues: CASSLGAGREKDTQYF.

The count of this clone is one. The V gene is TRBV2, the J gene TRBJ2-1, with a tentative D call TRBD2 (6 bases). The CDR3 totals 14 residues. Trimming stripped 3 bases from V and 2 bases from J, with 8 bases between. Germline CDR1 and CDR2: SNHLY and FYNNEI. CDR3 protein: CASSEGGAYNEQFF. CDR3 nucleotides: TGTGCCAGCAGTGAGGGCGGGGCCTACAATGAGCAGTTCTTC.

This chain uses TRBV4-1 with TRBJ1-5; D not resolved. CDR3 length: 16 amino acids. Trimming took off 1 base at V and 0 bases at J, with 10 bases between the two ends. CDR1 and CDR2 from the germline V gene are MGHRA and YSYEKL. The CDR3 DNA reads TGCGCCAGCAGCCAAGTGCCGACTCTTAGCAATCAGCCCCAGCATTTT. Residues: CASSQVPTLSNQPQHF.

The gene calls are TRBV15 and TRBJ2-7; maybe TRBD2 (5 bases). The CDR3 runs 13 residues. The germline gives CDR1 LNHNV, CDR2 YYDKDF (reference sequence). The V and J ends lost 5 bases and 0 bases respectively, with 8 bases between them. CDR3 nucleotide sequence: TGTGCCACCAGCGTGGGAGACTCCTACGAGCAGTACTTC. Translating it yields CATSVGDSYEQYF.

In its sample, this clone was seen once. The chain combines TRBV6-2 or TRBV6-3 with TRBJ1-2, with D perhaps matching TRBD1 (6 bases). The CDR3 runs 12 residues. Germline V gives CDR1 MNHEY, CDR2 SVGEGT. V lost 4 bases and J lost 8, with 11 bases in between. The CDR3 DNA reads as TGTGCCAGCAGTTCCACAGGGCGCGGCTACACCTTC. Its protein product is CASSSTGRGYTF.

The genes are TRBV24-1 and TRBJ2-5; perhaps TRBD1 as D (6 bases). The CDR3 loop spans 13 amino acids. V gave up 6 bases and J gave up 4 bases, with 11 bases separating them. Germline CDR1 is KGHDR and CDR2 is SFDVKD. CDR3 DNA sequence: TGTGCCACCAGTCAGGGGAAGGGAGAGACCCAGTACTTC. Translating gives CATSQGKGETQYF.

The rearrangement joins TRBV6-5 to TRBJ1-2, with D perhaps TRBD1 (5 bases). This CDR3 is 13 amino acids long. Trimming pared 7 bases from V and 4 bases from J, leaving 13 bases between. From germline, CDR1 is MNHEY and CDR2 SVGAGI. As DNA, the CDR3 is TGTGCCAGCACCAAGGGGCAGAGCTATGGCTACACCTTC. Translating it yields CASTKGQSYGYTF.

This sequence joins TRBV3-1 (or the pseudogene TRBV3-2) and TRBJ2-1; 8 nucleotides match TRBD2. This CDR3 is 16 amino acids long. Looked up from germline, CDR1 is LGHDT and CDR2 is YNNKEL (reference sequence). Germline trimming cut 4 bases from V and 6 bases from J; bases unmatched to any gene: 11. The CDR3 spells CASSLFSGLGSNEQFF. The DNA for the CDR3 is TGTGCCAGCAGCCTGTTTTCGGGACTAGGTTCCAATGAGCAGTTCTTC.

The rearrangement uses TRBV2 and TRBJ2-2, with 11 nucleotides matching TRBD1. V shed 7 bases, J shed 5 bases, and the junction held 6 bases outside the gene matches. Germline assignment: CDR1 SNHLY and CDR2 FYNNEI. This CDR3 is 15 amino acids long. Here the CDR3 DNA reads TGTGCCAGCACCAAAGGGACAGGGGGAACCGGGGAGCTGTTTTTT. This codes for CASTKGTGGTGELFF.

The DNA for the CDR3 is TGTGCCAGCACCCCCTCCCCCTCGAGGGATGAGCAGTTCTTC. As protein: CASTPSPSRDEQFF. The J gene is TRBJ2-1, the V gene TRBV28; maybe TRBD2 (5 bases). V lost 7 bases and J lost 8, with 18 bases in between. Germline CDR1 reads MDHEN; CDR2 reads SYDVKM. This CDR3 comprises 14 residues.

V usage is TRBV4-3 and J usage is TRBJ2-7, with D possibly matching TRBD1 (6 bases). Trimming left V 0 bases short and J 5 bases short, with 8 bases between. CDR3 length equals 13 residues. Germline lookup yields CDR1 LGHNA and CDR2 YSLEER. CDR3 DNA: TGCGCCAGCAGCCAAGACAGGGGTCACGAGCAGTACTTC. This sequence encodes CASSQDRGHEQYF.

The chain couples TRBV1 to TRBJ2-7; the table's D call, TRBD2, has no DNA check behind it. TRBV1 has pseudogene status. The CDR3 has 15 residues. CDR3 protein: CTSSQVRTSPPEQYF. The CDR3 bases are TGCACCAGCAGCCAAGTACGGACTAGCCCCCCCGAGCAGTACTTC.

This clone has a handful of counts. V and J are TRBV3-1 (or the pseudogene TRBV3-2) and TRBJ1-5, with 7 bases lining up with TRBD1. After removal of 4 bases from V and 2 bases from J, the junction contained 5 bases not matched to a gene. CDR3 length: 15 amino acids. Germline V CDR1 and CDR2: LGHDT, YNNKEL (reference sequence). The CDR3 nucleotides read TGTGCCAGCAGCCTGAAGGGGGCTGGCAATCAGCCCCAGCATTTT. Translating it yields CASSLKGAGNQPQHF.

The chain combines TRBV29-1 with TRBJ1-2; 8 bases are a match to TRBD1. Germline lookup yields CDR1 SQVTM and CDR2 ANQGSEA. CDR3 size: 13 residues. V lost 5 bases to trimming and J lost 8 bases; unmatched junction nucleotides: 10. The CDR3 region has the DNA TGCAGCGTTAGAGGCCAGGGGGCGGAGGGCTACACCTTC. Its translation is CSVRGQGAEGYTF.

The V gene is TRBV19, the J gene TRBJ1-5; 8 bases are shared with TRBD1. Unmatched junction bases numbered 10, after V lost 9 bases and J lost 0 bases. Germline V gene sequence: CDR1 LNHDA, CDR2 SQIVND (reference sequence). This CDR3 contains 16 residues. The CDR3 coding sequence is TGTGCCAGCTACGGACAGGGAGAGGGTAGCAATCAGCCCCAGCATTTT. It encodes CASYGQGEGSNQPQHF.

This rearrangement joins TRBV21-1 to TRBJ2-1; TRBD2, the D gene given by the table, was not confirmed from the DNA. TRBV21-1 is a recognized pseudogene. The CDR3 totals 19 residues. CDR3 nucleotides: TGTGCCAGCAGCACAACAGGCAAACGGACTAGCGGGAGGGCCGATGAGCAGTTCTTC. This codes for CASSTTGKRTSGRADEQFF.

The rearrangement joins TRBV5-6 to TRBJ1-5, with 9 bases matching TRBD1. Germline CDR1 SGHDT, CDR2 YYEEEE. This CDR3 has 16 amino acids. Unmatched junction bases numbered 4, after V lost 3 bases and J lost 0 bases. CDR3 sequence: CASSSDRGSSNQPQHF. The CDR3 coding sequence is TGTGCCAGCAGCTCGGACAGGGGCAGTAGCAATCAGCCCCAGCATTTT.

The CDR3 nucleotides are TGTGCCAGCAGCTTAGCTTTAGCGGGGGTACACGAGCAGTACTTC. Its translation: CASSLALAGVHEQYF. The J gene is TRBJ2-7, the V gene TRBV11-2; 9 nucleotides line up with TRBD2. Germline V gives CDR1 SGHAT, CDR2 FQNNGV. The trim removed 1 base at V and 5 bases at J, leaving 6 bases unmatched. CDR3 length: 15 residues.

The chain uses TRBV3-1 (or the pseudogene TRBV3-2) and TRBJ1-1; D is perhaps TRBD1 (5 bases). The V gene's germline CDR1 is LGHDT and CDR2 YNNKEL (reference sequence). This CDR3 is built from 13 residues. Trimming pared 4 bases from V and 0 bases from J, leaving 6 bases between. The CDR3 here is CASSLTVNTEAFF. For the CDR3, the DNA is TGTGCCAGCAGCCTGACAGTGAACACTGAAGCTTTCTTT.

The CDR3 nucleotides are TGTGCCAGCTCACCAGTGGGGGGGGACAATGAGCAGTTCTTC. Translated, it gives CASSPVGGDNEQFF. The rearrangement links TRBV18 to TRBJ2-1; 7 positions agree with TRBD2. Germline V gives CDR1 KGHSH, CDR2 LQKENI. The V segment lost 2 bases and the J segment 5 bases; nucleotides outside the gene matches: 3. The CDR3 runs to 14 residues.

The V and J genes are TRBV7-3 and TRBJ2-2; tentative D call: TRBD1 (5 bases). In germline, CDR1 is SGHTA, CDR2 FQGTGA. The V gene lost 5 bases and the J gene lost 6 bases, with 19 bases spanning the gap. The CDR3 extends over 16 amino acids. CDR3 nucleotides: TGTGCCAGCAGCAAACGTGGAAAAGGGGTCCCCGGGGAGCTGTTTTTT. This translates into CASSKRGKGVPGELFF.

V usage is TRBV7-8 and J usage is TRBJ1-2, with D perhaps matching TRBD1 (6 bases). The germline V gene encodes CDR1 SGHVS and CDR2 FQNEAQ. The CDR3 sequence is 14 residues long. V lost 5 bases and J 6 bases, leaving 16 bases between the germline ends. CDR3 in DNA: TGTGCCAGCAGCATCTCCGGGACAAACAATGGCTACACCTTC. It specifies CASSISGTNNGYTF.

The J gene is TRBJ1-2, the V gene TRBV29-1, with 10 bases matching TRBD1. The V gene's germline CDR1 is SQVTM and CDR2 ANQGSEA. The CDR3 consists of 13 residues. The V segment lost 5 bases and the J segment 6 bases; nucleotides outside the gene matches: 6. CDR3 region: CSVSPGQGNGYTF. In DNA form, the CDR3 reads TGCAGCGTTAGTCCGGGACAGGGGAATGGCTACACCTTC.

V is TRBV5-6 and J is TRBJ2-3; D remains ambiguous. The V and J ends lost 2 bases and 5 bases respectively, with 9 bases between them. Germline-derived CDR1 and CDR2 are SGHDT and YYEEEE. CDR3 length: 13 residues. CDR3 coding DNA: TGTGCCAGCAGCTTACTACAAGTAGATACGCAGTATTTT. Translation gives CASSLLQVDTQYF.

J is TRBJ2-3 and V is TRBV27, with 9 nucleotides matching TRBD2. In germline, CDR1 is MNHEY, CDR2 SMNVEV (reference sequence). Trimming took 6 bases from V and 2 from J; bases not matched to a gene: 6. This CDR3 spans 15 amino acids. The DNA of the CDR3 is TGTGCCAGCAGAACCCTAGCGGGGCCCACAGATACGCAGTATTTT. Translated, it gives CASRTLAGPTDTQYF.